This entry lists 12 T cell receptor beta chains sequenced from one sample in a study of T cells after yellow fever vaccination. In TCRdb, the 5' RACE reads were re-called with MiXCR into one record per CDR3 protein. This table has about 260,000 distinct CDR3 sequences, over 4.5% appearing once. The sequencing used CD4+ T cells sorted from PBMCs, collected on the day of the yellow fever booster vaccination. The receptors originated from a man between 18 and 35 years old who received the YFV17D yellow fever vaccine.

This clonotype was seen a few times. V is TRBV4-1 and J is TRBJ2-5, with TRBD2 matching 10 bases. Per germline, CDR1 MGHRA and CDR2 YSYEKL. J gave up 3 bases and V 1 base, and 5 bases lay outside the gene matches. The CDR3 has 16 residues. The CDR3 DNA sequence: TGCGCCAGCAGCCAAGGGGTAGCGGGGGGTGAAGAGACCCAGTACTTC. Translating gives CASSQGVAGGEETQYF.

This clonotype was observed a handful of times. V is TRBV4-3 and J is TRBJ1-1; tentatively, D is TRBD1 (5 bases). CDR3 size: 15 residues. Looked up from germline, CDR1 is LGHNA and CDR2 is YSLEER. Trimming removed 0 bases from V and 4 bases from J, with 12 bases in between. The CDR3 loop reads CASSQEIQGGTEAFF. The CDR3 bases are TGCGCCAGCAGCCAAGAAATCCAGGGAGGCACTGAAGCTTTCTTT.

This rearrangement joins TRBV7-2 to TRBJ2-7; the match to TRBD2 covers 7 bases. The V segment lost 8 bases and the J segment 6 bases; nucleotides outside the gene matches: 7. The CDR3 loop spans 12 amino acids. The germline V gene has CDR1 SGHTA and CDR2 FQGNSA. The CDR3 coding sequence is TGTGCCAGCCCCCCGGGGGGTCCCGAGCAGTACGTC. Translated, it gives CASPPGGPEQYV.

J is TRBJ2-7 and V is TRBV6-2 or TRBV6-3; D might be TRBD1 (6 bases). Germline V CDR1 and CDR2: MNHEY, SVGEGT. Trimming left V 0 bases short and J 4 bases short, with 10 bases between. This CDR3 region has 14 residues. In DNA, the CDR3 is TGTGCCAGCAGTTACTCCCAGGGGCATTACGAGCAGTACTTC. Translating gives CASSYSQGHYEQYF.

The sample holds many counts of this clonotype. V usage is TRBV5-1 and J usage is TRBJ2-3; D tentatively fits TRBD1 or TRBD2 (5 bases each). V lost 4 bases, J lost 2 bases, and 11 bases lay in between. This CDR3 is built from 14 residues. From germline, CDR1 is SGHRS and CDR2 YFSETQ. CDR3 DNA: TGCGCCAGCAGCCTGCTCGGGACCACAGATACGCAGTATTTT. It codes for CASSLLGTTDTQYF.

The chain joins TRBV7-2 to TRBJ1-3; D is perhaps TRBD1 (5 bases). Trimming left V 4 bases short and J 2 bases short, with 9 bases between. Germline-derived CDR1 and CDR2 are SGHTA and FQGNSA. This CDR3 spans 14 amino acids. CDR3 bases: TGTGCCAGCAGCTCAGGACATCCTGGAAACACCATATATTTT. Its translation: CASSSGHPGNTIYF.

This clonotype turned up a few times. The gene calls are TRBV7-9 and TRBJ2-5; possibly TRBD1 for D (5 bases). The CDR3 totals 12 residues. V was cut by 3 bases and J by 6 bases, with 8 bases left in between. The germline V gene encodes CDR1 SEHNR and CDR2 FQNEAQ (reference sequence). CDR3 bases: TGTGCCAGCAGCTTTGGGGCGCAGACCCAGTACTTC. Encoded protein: CASSFGAQTQYF.

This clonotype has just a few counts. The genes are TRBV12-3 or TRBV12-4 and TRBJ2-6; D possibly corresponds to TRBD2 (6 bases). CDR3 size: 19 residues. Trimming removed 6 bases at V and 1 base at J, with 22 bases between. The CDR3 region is CASSISLLGGGSGANVLTF. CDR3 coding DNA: TGTGCCAGCAGCATTTCCCTTTTGGGGGGAGGTTCTGGGGCCAACGTCCTGACTTTC.

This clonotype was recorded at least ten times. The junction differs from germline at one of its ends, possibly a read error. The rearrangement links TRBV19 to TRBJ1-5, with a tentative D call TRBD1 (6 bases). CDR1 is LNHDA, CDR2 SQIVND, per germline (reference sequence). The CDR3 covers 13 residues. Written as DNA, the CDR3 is TGTGCCAGTAGTACGACCCGGACAGATCCCCCGCATTTT. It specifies CASSTTRTDPPHF.

CDR3 nucleotide sequence: TGTGCCAGCAGCTTAGCAGGGGGTACCTACGAGCAGTACGTC. Residues: CASSLAGGTYEQYV. J is TRBJ2-7 and V is TRBV7-9; D is possibly TRBD1 (6 bases). Trimming pared 0 bases from V and 2 bases from J, leaving 8 bases between. The CDR3 is 14 residues long. The germline gives CDR1 SEHNR, CDR2 FQNEAQ (reference sequence).

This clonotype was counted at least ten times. Here the CDR3 DNA reads TGTGCCAGCAGCCAAGGCCCCAATCAGCCCCAGCATTTT. It is translated as CASSQGPNQPQHF. The V gene is TRBV14, the J gene TRBJ1-5; no definite D call. CDR3 size: 13 residues. In germline, CDR1 is SGHDN, CDR2 FVKESK. Trimming took 1 base from V and 3 from J, leaving 4 bases between them.

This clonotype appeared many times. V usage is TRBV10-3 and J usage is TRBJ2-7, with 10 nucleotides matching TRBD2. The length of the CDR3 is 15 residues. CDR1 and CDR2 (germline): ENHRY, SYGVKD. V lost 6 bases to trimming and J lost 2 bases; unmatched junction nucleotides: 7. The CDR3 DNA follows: TGTGCCATCAGCGAGGGACTAGCGACGACCTACGAGCAGTACTTC. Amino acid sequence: CAISEGLATTYEQYF.